This T cell receptor (beta chain) derives from a study of Ad26.COV2.S vaccination and SARS-CoV-2 variants. Study results and limitations: Breadth and depth estimates from TCRs may understate total T cell responses. Vaccine and placebo recipients had similar non-spike TCR breadth. Placebo recipients showed lower spike-specific TCR breadth than vaccinees. It was reported that spike-specific CD8+ and CD4+ T cell responses were substantially broad after vaccination.

Sequencing was performed with immunoSEQ multiplex PCR; in TCRdb, only in-frame clones are kept and a portion is missing. The sample records fewer than 100,000 clones, approximately 81% being singletons. This clone was counted a few times. Its antigen remains unidentified. V was clipped by 3 bases and J by 1 base, with 10 bases between them. Looked up from germline, CDR1 is SGHTA and CDR2 is FQGNSA. The CDR3 is 14 residues long. V is TRBV7-2 and J is TRBJ2-7; D call uncertain. The starting material was peripheral blood, obtained after recovery from COVID-19. The sequence was obtained from a human donor who had recovered from COVID-19. This CDR3 reads CASSFPGRSYEQYF. DNA of the CDR3: TGTGCCAGCAGCTTCCCCGGGCGATCCTACGAGCAGTACTTC.